This T cell receptor beta chain originates from a study of T-cell reconstitution after alpha-beta-depleted transplantation in children. Unique molecular identifiers were built into the TCRbeta library. From the PCR reads, TCRdb called clonotypes with MiXCR, one entry per CDR3 protein. The sample contains some 490,000 distinct CDR3 sequences, approximately 12% of which appear only once. Trimming left V 3 bases short and J 0 bases short, with 12 bases between. The length of the CDR3 is 16 residues. Germline V gene data show CDR1 as DFQATT and CDR2 as SNEGSKA (reference sequence). The source of this sequence is a human donor who donated a stem cell graft to a child with combined immunodeficiency. The sample consisted of PBMCs from the stem cell graft donor, taken from the stem cell graft. V is TRBV20-1 and J is TRBJ2-6, with D possibly called TRBD1 or TRBD2 (5 bases each). The CDR3 is CSARMGRLSGANVLTF. In DNA form, the CDR3 reads TGCAGTGCTAGGATGGGACGGCTCTCTGGGGCCAACGTCCTGACTTTC.